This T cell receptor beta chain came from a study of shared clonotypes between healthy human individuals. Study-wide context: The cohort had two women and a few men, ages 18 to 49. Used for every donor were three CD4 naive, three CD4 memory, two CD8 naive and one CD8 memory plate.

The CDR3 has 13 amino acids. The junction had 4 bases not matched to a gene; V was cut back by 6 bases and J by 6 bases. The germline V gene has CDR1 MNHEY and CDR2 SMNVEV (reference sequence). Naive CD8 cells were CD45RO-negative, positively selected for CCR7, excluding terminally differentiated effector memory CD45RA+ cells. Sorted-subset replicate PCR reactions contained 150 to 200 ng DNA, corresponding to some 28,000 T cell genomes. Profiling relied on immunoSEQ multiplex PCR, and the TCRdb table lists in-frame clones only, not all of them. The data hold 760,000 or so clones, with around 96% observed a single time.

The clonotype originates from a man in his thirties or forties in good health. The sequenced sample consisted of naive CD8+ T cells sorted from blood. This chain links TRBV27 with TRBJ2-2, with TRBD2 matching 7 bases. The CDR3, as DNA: TGTGCCAGCAGATGGGGGGGAGCCGGGGAGCTGTTTTTT. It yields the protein CASRWGGAGELFF.